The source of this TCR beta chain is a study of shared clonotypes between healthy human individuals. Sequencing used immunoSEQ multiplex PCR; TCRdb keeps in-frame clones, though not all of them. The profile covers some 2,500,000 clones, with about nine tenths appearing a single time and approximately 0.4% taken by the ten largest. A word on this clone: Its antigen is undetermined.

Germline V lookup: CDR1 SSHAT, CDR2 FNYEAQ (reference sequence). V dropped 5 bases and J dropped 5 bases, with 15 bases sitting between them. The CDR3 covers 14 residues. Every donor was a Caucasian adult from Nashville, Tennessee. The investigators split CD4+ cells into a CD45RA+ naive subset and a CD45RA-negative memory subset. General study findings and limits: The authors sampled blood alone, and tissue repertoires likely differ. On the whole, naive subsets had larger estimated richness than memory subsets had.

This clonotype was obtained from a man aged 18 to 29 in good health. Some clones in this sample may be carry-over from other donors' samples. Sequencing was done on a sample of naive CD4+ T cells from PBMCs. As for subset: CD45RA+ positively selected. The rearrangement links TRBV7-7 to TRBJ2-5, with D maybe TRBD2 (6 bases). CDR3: CASSRDWGRETQYF. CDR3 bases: TGTGCCAGCAGCCGGGACTGGGGGAGGGAGACCCAGTACTTC.